This record covers a single TCR beta chain. The V end was cut by 4 bases, the J end by 6 bases, with 16 bases between. Per the germline V gene, CDR1 is GTSNPN and CDR2 is SVGIG (reference sequence). CDR3 length equals 13 residues. Original data processing: By means of reference gene primer amplification, nucleated cell counts were estimated. Sequencing used immunoSEQ multiplex PCR; TCRdb keeps in-frame clones, though not all of them. Clone size and the V and J calls come from that table; the DNA yielded D and trimming. The sample includes about 320,000 clones, roughly 85% of them seen just once. In assigning cohorts, the study relied on participant-reported clinical history. The data originate from a study of blood T cell repertoires in COVID-19. Study-level background: Italy, Spain and the United States were the sources of the convalescent and acute COVID-19 samples. PBMCs, B-cell-depleted T cells, or T cells provided the cDNA or gDNA that made up the material.

This chain connects TRBV30 to TRBJ2-7, with D tentatively TRBD1 (6 bases). The TCR originated in a woman aged 25-40 years who had been exposed to COVID-19. Sequenced: PBMCs or T cells enriched from blood (not recorded which). The CDR3 coding sequence is TGTGCCTGGAAAAGGGGGTATCTAAGCGAGCAGTACTTC. Translation gives CAWKRGYLSEQYF.